The 8 T cell receptor beta chains reported below all come from one sample, sequenced in a study of T cell clonotyping in hematopoietic cell transplantation listed by TCRdb under 2021. In the paper's terms, the time point label means: recipient sample about 28 days before transplant, after cytoreduction. The library was produced with the immunoSEQ multiplex PCR assay. TCRdb re-hosts the immuneACCESS table, in-frame sequences only. Its copies lack some clones; in the studies checked, an unresolved V gene accounts for under half of them, and the cause for the rest is not known. In all, the sample holds around 25,000 clones, and approximately 80% of those were seen once. Of the sample, 24% falls within the top ten clones. The sequences come from peripheral blood mononuclear cells, collected before stem cell transplant. The receptors shown here come from a woman aged 60 to 75 with acute myeloid leukemia. Some clones in this sample may be carry-over from other donors' samples.

As for this clone: A read error may produce the germline difference seen at one junction end. The chain joins TRBV5-6 to TRBJ1-3; 7 bases fit TRBD1. The length of the CDR3 is 14 residues. Per germline, CDR1 SGHDT and CDR2 YYEEEE. CDR3 protein: CASSLQRQGGLWNF. CDR3 DNA sequence: TGTGCCAGCAGCTTGCAAAGGCAGGGGGGCCTTTGGAATTTT.

This clone was counted only a few times. The chain has TRBV2 and TRBJ1-5, with D possibly being TRBD1 (6 bases). Germline V gene sequence: CDR1 SNHLY, CDR2 FYNNEI. The CDR3 consists of 13 residues. V lost 7 bases to trimming and J lost 5 bases, with 12 bases between them. CDR3 region: CASMDSRYQPQHF. The CDR3 DNA reads as TGTGCCAGCATGGACAGCCGTTATCAGCCCCAGCATTTT.

V usage is TRBV7-3 and J usage is TRBJ1-2; TRBD1 aligns across 9 bases. The CDR3 loop spans 14 amino acids. Per germline, CDR1 SGHTA and CDR2 FQGTGA. After removal of 5 bases from V and 7 bases from J, the junction contained 8 bases not matched to a gene. This chain's CDR3 is CASSPTGQGGGYTF. CDR3 in DNA: TGTGCCAGCAGCCCGACGGGACAGGGAGGTGGCTACACCTTC.

In this sample, this clone turned up once. This chain joins TRBV9 and TRBJ2-3, with TRBD2 matching 10 bases. CDR1 is SGDLS and CDR2 is YYNGEE in the germline V gene. The CDR3 loop spans 19 amino acids. The trim removed 0 bases at V and 0 bases at J, leaving 10 bases unmatched. The CDR3 loop reads CASSVEGLAGGWSTDTQYF. In DNA, the CDR3 is TGTGCCAGCAGCGTAGAGGGATTAGCGGGAGGTTGGAGCACAGATACGCAGTATTTT.

The gene calls are TRBV5-1 and TRBJ2-7, with TRBD2 matching over 8 bases. Losses at the gene ends were 2 bases for V and 0 bases for J; bases not matched to a gene: 7. The CDR3 sequence is 16 residues long. The germline gives CDR1 SGHRS, CDR2 YFSETQ. The CDR3 spells CASSFLAGTSSYEQYF. In DNA form, the CDR3 reads TGCGCCAGCAGCTTTCTAGCGGGCACTTCCTCCTACGAGCAGTACTTC.

The J gene is TRBJ2-1, the V gene TRBV14; D gene ambiguous. The CDR3 extends over 14 amino acids. Per the germline V gene, CDR1 is SGHDN and CDR2 is FVKESK. Between the trimmed V and J ends, which lost 4 bases and 2 bases, there was a span of 9 bases. The CDR3 loop is CASSPTGTYNEQFF. CDR3 nucleotide sequence: TGTGCCAGCAGCCCCACCGGAACCTACAATGAGCAGTTCTTC. Full variable domain (remainder filled in from reference TRBV14 and TRBJ2-1): EAGVTQFPSHSVIEKGQTVTLRCDPISGHDNLYWYRRVMGKEIKFLLHFVKESKQDESGMPNNRFLAERTGGTYSTLKVQPAELEDSGVYFCASSPTGTYNEQFFGPGTRLTVL.

There are a few counts of this clone. The chain employs TRBV6-1 and TRBJ1-1, with D perhaps TRBD1 (5 bases). CDR3 length: 13 residues. V lost 6 bases and J 0 bases, leaving 8 bases between the germline ends. The germline V gene has CDR1 MNHNS and CDR2 SASEGT. The DNA for the CDR3 is TGTGCCAGCAGGCGGGGGGTGAACACTGAAGCTTTCTTT. Protein: CASRRGVNTEAFF.

The rearrangement uses TRBV28 and TRBJ2-6; possibly TRBD2 for D (6 bases). Germline loops: CDR1 MDHEN, CDR2 SYDVKM. The CDR3 totals 15 residues. V was cut by 5 bases and J by 0 bases, with 8 bases left in between. This CDR3 reads CASSPGGSGANVLTF. In nucleotides, the CDR3 is TGTGCCAGCAGTCCCGGGGGCTCTGGGGCCAACGTCCTGACTTTC.